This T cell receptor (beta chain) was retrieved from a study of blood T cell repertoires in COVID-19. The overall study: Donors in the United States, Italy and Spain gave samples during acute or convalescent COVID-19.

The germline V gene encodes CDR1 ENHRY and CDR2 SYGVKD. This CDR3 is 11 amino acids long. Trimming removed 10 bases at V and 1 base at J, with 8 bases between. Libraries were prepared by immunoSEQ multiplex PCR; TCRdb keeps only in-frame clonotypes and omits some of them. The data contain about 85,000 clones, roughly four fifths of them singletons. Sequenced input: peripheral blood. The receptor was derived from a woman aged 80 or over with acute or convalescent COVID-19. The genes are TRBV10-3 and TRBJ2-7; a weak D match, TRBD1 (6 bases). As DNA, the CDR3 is TGTGCCACCGGACAGTCCTACGAGCAGTACTTC. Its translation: CATGQSYEQYF.